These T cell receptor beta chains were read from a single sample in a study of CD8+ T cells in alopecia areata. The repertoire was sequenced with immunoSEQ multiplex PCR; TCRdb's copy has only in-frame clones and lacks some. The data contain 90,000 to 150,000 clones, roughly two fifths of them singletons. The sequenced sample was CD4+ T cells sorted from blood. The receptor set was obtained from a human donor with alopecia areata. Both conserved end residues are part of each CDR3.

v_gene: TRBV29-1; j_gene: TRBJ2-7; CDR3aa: CSVDGLGTGFSHEQYF
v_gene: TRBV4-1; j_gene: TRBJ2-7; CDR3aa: CASSQGQGSYEQYF
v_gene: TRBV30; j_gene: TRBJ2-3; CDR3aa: CAWSGGGGADTQYF
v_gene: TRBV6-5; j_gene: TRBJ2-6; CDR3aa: CASSREQAGANVLTF
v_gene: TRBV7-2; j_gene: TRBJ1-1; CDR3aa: CASSLVSGATEAFF
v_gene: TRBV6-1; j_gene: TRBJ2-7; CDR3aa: CASGTSGSYEQYF
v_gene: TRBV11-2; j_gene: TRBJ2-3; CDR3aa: CASSLVGPDTQYF
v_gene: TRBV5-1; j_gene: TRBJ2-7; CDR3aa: CASSLGYRDGVREQYF
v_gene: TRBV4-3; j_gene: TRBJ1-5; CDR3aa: CASSQGRDSFNQPQHF
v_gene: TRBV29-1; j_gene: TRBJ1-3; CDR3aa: CSVHDSSGNTIYF
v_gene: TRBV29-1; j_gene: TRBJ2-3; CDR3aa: CSARQVASTDTQYF
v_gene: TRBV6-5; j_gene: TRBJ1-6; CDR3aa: CASSYYQGWDSPLHF
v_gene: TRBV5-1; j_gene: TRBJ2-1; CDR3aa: CASSWNRGNEQFF
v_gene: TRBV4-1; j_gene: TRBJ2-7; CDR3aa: CASSQGPGQGARYEQYF
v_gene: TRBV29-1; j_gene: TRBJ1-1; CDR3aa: CSVTVQENTEAFF
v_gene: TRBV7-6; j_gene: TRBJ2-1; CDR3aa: CASSLVGSRGAYNEQFF
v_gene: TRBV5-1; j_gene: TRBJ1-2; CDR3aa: CASSFGTVSDGYTF
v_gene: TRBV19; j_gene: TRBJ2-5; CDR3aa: CASSIVGRVRQETQYF
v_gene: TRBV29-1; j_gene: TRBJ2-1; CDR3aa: CSVEDRVGEQFF
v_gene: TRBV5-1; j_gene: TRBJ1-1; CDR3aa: CASTLDGVKTEAFF
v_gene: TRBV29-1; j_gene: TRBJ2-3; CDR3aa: CSVKQGDADTQYF
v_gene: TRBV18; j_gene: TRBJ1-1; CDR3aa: CASSPGRPRAEAFF
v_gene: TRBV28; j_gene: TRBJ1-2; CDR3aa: CASSRGGRDEGYTF
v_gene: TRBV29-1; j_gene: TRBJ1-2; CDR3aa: CSVGTGGTNYGYTF
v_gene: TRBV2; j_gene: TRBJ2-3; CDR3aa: CASSVSGGTDTQYF
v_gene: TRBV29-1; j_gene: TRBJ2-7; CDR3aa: CSVRDRGSSYEQYF
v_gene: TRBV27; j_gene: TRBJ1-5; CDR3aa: CASSLRGQGSYSNQPQHF
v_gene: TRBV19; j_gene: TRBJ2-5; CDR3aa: CASRTSGRAGVETQYF
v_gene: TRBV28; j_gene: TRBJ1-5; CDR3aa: CASEGQGGNQPQHF
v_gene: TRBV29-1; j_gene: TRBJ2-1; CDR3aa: CSVEDSGVAGGLRQFF
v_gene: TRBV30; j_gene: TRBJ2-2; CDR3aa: CACPFTGVRELFF
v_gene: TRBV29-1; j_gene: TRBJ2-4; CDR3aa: CSVAGIGPRVGLAKNIQYF
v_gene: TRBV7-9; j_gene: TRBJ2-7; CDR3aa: CASSSPGVSYEQYF
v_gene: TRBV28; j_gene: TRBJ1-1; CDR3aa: CASSPNRIEAFF
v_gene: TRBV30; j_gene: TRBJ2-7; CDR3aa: CAWAGTSGMRSSYEQYF
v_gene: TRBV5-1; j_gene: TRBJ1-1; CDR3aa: CASRFAGGTEAFF
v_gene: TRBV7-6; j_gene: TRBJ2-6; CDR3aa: CASSSSGGPLRANVLTF
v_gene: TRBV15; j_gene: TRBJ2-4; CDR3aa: CATSWFGEVSGPKNIQYF
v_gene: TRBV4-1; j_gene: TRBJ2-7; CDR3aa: CASSQEVAGPYEQYF
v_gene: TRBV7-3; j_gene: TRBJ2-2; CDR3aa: CASSISKETGELFF
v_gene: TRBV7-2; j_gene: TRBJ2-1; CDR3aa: CASSLEAQPYNEQFF
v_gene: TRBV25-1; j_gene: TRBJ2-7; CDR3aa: CASTLDGHEQYF
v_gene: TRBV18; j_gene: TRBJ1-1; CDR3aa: CASSPYRGGDTEAFF
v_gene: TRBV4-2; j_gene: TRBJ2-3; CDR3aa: CASRLEKLADTQYF
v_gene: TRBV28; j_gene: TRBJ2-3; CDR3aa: CASSSISLADTQYF
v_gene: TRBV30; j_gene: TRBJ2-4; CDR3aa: CAWLRTENIQYF
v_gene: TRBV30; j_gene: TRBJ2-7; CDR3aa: CAWRPPSQANEQYF